This T cell receptor (beta chain) stems from a study of human T cells and chemical hapten exposure. Study details: Per-sample TCR yields varied mainly from small pooled library volume differences.

The sample's time point: patch test 2, 6 weeks after DPC sensitization. Treatment described: therapeutic diphenylcyclopropenone sensitization with weekly scalp DPC. At least ten counts were recorded for this clonotype. Each CDR3 protein gets one entry after TCRdb re-called the RACE reads with MiXCR. The table lists approximately 110,000 distinct CDR3 sequences, less than 10% of them singletons. The length of the CDR3 is 12 residues. Trimming pared 8 bases from V and 2 bases from J, leaving 10 bases between. Per germline, CDR1 MNHEY and CDR2 SMNVEV (reference sequence). V gene TRBV27 combines with J gene TRBJ2-7; D is possibly TRBD1 (5 bases). Sequenced here: whole blood, sampled in connection with sensitization to the hapten diphenylcyclopropenone (DPC). The origin of this receptor is a woman aged 40 to 50 with alopecia areata. Some clones in this sample may be carry-over from other donors' samples. The CDR3 sequence is CASGAGPYEQYF. The CDR3 DNA follows: TGTGCCAGCGGGGCAGGGCCCTACGAGCAGTACTTC.